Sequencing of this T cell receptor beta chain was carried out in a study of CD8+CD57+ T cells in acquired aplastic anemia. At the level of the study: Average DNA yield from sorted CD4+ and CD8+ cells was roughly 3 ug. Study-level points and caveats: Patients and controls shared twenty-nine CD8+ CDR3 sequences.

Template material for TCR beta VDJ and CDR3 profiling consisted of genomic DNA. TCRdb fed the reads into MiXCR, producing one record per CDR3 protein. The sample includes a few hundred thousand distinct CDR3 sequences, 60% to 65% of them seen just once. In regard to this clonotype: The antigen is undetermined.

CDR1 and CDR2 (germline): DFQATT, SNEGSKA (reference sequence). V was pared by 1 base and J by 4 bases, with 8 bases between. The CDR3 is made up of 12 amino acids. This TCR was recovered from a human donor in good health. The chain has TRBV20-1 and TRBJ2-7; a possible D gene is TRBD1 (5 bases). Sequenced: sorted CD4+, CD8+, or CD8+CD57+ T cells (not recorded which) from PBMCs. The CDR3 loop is CSARVQAYEQYF. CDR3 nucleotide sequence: TGCAGTGCTAGAGTACAGGCGTACGAGCAGTACTTC.